The present T cell receptor (beta chain) was sequenced within a study of cytomegalovirus exposure and HLA in healthy donors. PCR involved 60 Vbeta and 13 Jbeta primers. Sequenced by immunoSEQ multiplex PCR; TCRdb stores in-frame clones only, minus some. The profile shows 97,000 or so clones, around 63% of them singletons. Note on this clone: The target antigen is unknown.

Study results and limitations: Presence/absence analyses assumed roughly uniform sequencing depth across donors, which may not hold. A later analysis linked a missense variant in DCLRE1C to the trimming of TCR beta V and J genes. An analysis was carried out later, and it reportedly showed fewer N-insertions in an Asian-associated ancestry cluster than the approximately 700-donor mean.

V was cut by 5 bases and J by 0 bases, with 2 bases left in between. This CDR3 region has 11 residues. The germline CDR1 and CDR2 sequences are GTSNPN and SVGIG (reference sequence). This receptor was taken from a human donor in good health. The chain carries TRBV30 and TRBJ1-3, with D unclear. Input material: PBMCs. The CDR3, as DNA: TGTGCCTGGCGCTCTGGAAACACCATATATTTT. This translates into CAWRSGNTIYF.